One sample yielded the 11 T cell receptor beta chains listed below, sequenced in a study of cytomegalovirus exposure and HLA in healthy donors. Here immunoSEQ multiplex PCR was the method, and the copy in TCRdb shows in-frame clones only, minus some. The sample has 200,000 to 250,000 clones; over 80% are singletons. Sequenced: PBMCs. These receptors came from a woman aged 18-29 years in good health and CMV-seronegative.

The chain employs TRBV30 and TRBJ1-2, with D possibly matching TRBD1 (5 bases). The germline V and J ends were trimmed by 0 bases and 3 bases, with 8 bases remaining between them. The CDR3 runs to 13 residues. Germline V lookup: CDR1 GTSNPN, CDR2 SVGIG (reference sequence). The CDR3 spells CAWSVFRDYGYTF. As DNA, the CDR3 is TGTGCCTGGAGTGTATTCAGGGACTATGGCTACACCTTC.

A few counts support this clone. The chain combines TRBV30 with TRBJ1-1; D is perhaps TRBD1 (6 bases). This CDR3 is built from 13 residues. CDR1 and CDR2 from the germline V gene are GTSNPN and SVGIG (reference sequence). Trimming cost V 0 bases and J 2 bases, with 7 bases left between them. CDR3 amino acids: CAWSVGQNTEAFF. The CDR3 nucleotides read TGTGCCTGGAGTGTGGGACAAAACACTGAAGCTTTCTTT. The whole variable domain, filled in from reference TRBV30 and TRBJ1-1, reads SQTIHQWPATLVQPVGSPLSLECTVEGTSNPNLYWYRQAAGRGLQLLFYSVGIGQISSEVPQNLSASRPQDRQFILSSKKLLLSDSGFYLCAWSVGQNTEAFFGQGTRLTVV.

The CDR3 protein is CASATGGRQNSPLHF. Here the CDR3 DNA reads TGTGCCAGCGCCACGGGGGGCCGCCAAAATTCACCCCTCCACTTT. The chain links TRBV18 to TRBJ1-6; perhaps TRBD1 as D (6 bases). Germline assignment: CDR1 KGHSH and CDR2 LQKENI. This CDR3 spans 15 amino acids. With 8 bases removed from V and 7 bases from J, the gap between germline ends came to 18 bases.

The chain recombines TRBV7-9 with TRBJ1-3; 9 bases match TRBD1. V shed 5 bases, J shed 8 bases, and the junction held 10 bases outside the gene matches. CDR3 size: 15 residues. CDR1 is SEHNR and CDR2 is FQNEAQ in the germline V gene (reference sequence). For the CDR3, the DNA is TGTGCCAGCAGCCCCAAACAGGGGGCGGTTTACACCATATATTTT. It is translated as CASSPKQGAVYTIYF.

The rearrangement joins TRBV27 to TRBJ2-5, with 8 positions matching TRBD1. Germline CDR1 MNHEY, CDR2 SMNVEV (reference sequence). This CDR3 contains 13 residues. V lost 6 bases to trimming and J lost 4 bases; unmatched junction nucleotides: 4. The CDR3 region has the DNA TGTGCCAGCAGCCGTGACAGGGGAGAGACCCAGTACTTC. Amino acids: CASSRDRGETQYF.

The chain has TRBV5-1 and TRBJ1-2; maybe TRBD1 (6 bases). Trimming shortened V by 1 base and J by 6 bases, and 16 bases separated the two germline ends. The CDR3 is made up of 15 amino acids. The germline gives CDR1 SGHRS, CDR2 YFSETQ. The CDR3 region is CASSLSSGAVDGYTF. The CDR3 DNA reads TGCGCCAGCAGCTTGTCCTCGGGGGCGGTGGATGGCTACACCTTC.

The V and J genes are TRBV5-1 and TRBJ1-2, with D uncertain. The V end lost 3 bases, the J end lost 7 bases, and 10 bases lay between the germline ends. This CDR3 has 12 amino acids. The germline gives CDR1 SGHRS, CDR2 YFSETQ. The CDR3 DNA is TGCGCCAGCAGCTCCGGGGTAGGTGGCTACACCTTC. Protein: CASSSGVGGYTF.

This CDR3 reads CASSLARNRGVTQYF. CDR3 nucleotide sequence: TGTGCCAGCAGCTTAGCGAGGAACAGGGGAGTCACCCAGTACTTC. The genes are TRBV7-8 and TRBJ2-5; 7 bases agree with TRBD1. This CDR3 is 15 amino acids long. Unmatched junction bases numbered 9, after V lost 0 bases and J lost 8 bases. The V gene's germline CDR1 is SGHVS and CDR2 FQNEAQ. Combining the CDR3 with reference TRBV7-8 and TRBJ2-5 gives the whole variable domain GAGVSQSPRYKVAKRGQDVALRCDPISGHVSLFWYQQALGQGPEFLTYFQNEAQLDKSGLPSDRFFAERPEGSVSTLKIQRTQQEDSAVYLCASSLARNRGVTQYFGPGTRLLVL.

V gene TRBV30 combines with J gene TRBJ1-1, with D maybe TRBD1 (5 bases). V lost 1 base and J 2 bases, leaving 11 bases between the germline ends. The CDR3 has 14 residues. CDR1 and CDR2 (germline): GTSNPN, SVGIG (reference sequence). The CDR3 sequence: CAWSAGRLNTEAFF. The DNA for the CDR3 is TGTGCCTGGAGTGCAGGGCGATTAAACACTGAAGCTTTCTTT.

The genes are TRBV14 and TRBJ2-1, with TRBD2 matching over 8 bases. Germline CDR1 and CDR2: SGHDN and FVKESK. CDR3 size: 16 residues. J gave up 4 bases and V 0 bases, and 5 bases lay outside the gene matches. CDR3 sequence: CASSQDGAGAYNEQFF. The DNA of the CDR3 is TGTGCCAGCAGCCAAGATGGAGCGGGAGCGTACAATGAGCAGTTCTTC.

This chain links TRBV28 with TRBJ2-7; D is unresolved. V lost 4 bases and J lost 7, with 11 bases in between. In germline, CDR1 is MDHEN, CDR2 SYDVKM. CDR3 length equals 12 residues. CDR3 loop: CASSSRRLEQYF. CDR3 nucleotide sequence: TGTGCCAGCAGTTCCCGGCGGTTGGAGCAGTACTTC.